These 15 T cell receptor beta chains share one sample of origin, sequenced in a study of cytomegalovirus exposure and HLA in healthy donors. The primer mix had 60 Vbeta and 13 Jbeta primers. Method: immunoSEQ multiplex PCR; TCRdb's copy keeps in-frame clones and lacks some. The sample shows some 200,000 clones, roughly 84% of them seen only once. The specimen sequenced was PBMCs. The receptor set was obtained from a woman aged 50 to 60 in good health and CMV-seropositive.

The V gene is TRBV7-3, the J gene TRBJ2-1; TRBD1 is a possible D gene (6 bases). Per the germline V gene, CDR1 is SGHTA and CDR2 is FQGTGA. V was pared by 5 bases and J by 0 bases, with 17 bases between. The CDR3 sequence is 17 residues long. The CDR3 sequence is CASSPYQGPGSYNEQFF. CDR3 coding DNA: TGTGCCAGCAGCCCATACCAGGGGCCTGGCTCCTACAATGAGCAGTTCTTC. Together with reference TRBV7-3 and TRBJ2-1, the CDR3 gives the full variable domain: GAGVSQTPSNKVTEKGKYVELRCDPISGHTALYWYRQSLGQGPEFLIYFQGTGAADDSGLPNDRFFAVRPEGSVSTLKIQRTERGDSAVYLCASSPYQGPGSYNEQFFGPGTRLTVL.

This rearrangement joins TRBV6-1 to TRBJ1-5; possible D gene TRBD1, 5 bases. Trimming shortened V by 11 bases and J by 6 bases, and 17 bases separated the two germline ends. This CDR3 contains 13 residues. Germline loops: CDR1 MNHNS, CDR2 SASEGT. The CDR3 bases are TGTGCCGGTAGCGGGCAGGGAGGTCAGCCCCAGCATTTT. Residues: CAGSGQGGQPQHF.

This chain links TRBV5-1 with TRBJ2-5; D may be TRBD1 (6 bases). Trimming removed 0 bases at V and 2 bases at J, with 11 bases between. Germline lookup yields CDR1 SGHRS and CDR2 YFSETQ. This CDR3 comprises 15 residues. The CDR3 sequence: CASSLAGRGQETQYF. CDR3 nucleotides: TGCGCCAGCAGCTTGGCCGGAAGGGGGCAAGAGACCCAGTACTTC.

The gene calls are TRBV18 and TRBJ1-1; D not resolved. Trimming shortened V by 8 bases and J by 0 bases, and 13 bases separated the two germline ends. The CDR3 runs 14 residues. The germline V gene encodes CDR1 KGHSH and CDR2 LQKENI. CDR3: CASIFTGLNTEAFF. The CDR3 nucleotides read TGTGCCAGCATATTCACGGGGTTGAACACTGAAGCTTTCTTT.

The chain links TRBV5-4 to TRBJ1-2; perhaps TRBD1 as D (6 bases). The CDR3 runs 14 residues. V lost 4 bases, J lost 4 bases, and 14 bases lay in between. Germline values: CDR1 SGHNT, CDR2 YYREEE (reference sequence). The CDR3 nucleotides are TGTGCCAGCAGCACGACAGGTCTGCGCTATGGCTACACCTTC. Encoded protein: CASSTTGLRYGYTF.

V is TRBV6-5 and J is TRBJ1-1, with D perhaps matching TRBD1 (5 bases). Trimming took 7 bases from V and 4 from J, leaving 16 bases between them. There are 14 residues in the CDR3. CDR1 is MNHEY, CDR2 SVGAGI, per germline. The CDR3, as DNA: TGTGCCAGCACCAACTCGGAGGGGAGCACTGAAGCTTTCTTT. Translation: CASTNSEGSTEAFF.

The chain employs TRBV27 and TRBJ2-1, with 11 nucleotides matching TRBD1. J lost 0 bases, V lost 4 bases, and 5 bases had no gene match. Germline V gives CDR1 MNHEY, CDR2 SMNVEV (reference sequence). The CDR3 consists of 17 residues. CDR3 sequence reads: CASSYGQGASSYNEQFF. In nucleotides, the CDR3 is TGTGCCAGCAGTTACGGACAGGGGGCCTCCTCCTACAATGAGCAGTTCTTC.

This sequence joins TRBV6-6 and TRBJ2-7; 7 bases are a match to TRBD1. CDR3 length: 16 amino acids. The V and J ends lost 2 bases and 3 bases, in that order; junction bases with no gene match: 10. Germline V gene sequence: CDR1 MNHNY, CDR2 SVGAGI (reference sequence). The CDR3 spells CASSYGAGGIFYEQYF. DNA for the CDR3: TGTGCCAGCAGTTACGGGGCAGGGGGAATTTTCTACGAGCAGTACTTC.

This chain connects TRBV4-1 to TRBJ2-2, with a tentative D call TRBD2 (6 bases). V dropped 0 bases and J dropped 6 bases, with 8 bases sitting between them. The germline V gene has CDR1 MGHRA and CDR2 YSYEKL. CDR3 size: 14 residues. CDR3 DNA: TGCGCCAGCAGCCAAGATACGGGGGCCGGGGAGCTGTTTTTT. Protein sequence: CASSQDTGAGELFF.

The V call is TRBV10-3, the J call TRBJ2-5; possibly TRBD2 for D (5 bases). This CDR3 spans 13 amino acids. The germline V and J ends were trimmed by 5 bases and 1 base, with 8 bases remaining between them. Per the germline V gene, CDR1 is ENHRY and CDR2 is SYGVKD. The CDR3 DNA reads TGTGCCATCAGTAACGGGGTCCAAGAGACCCAGTACTTC. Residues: CAISNGVQETQYF.

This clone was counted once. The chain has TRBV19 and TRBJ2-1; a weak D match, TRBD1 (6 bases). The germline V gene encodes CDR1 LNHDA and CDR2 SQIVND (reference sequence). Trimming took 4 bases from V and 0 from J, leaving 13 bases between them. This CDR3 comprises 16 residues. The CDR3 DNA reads TGTGCCAGTAGTAGGACAGCCTCTAACTCCTACAATGAGCAGTTCTTC. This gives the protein CASSRTASNSYNEQFF. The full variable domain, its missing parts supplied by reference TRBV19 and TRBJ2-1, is DGGITQSPKYLFRKEGQNVTLSCEQNLNHDAMYWYRQDPGQGLRLIYYSQIVNDFQKGDIAEGYSVSREKKESFPLTVTSAQKNPTAFYLCASSRTASNSYNEQFFGPGTRLTVL.

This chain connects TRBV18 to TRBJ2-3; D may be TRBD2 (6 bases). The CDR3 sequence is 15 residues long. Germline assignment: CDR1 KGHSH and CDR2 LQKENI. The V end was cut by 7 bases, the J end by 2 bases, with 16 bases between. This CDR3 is CASLEAGRFTDTQYF. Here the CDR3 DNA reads TGTGCCAGCTTGGAAGCGGGCAGATTCACAGATACGCAGTATTTT.

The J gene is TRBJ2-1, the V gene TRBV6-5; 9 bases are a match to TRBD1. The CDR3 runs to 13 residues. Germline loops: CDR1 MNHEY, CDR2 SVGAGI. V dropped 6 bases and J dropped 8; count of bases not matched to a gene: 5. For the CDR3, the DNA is TGTGCCAGCAGACGGGACAGGGTATATGAGCAGTTCTTC. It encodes CASRRDRVYEQFF.

CDR3 nucleotides: TGTGCCAGCACAGGGGAAACGTCGAACTATGGCTACACCTTC. Protein sequence: CASTGETSNYGYTF. The chain combines TRBV6-1 with TRBJ1-2, with D perhaps matching TRBD1 (6 bases). Germline values: CDR1 MNHNS, CDR2 SASEGT. Trimming removed 7 bases from V and 2 bases from J, with 14 bases in between. This CDR3 contains 14 residues.

CDR3 nucleotide sequence: TGTGCCAGCTCAGGGACAGACAAAGGGTATGAAAAACTGTTTTTT. It specifies CASSGTDKGYEKLFF. The V call is TRBV19, the J call TRBJ1-4, with TRBD1 matching over 7 bases. V shed 9 bases, J shed 6 bases, and the junction held 13 bases outside the gene matches. The CDR3 contains 15 residues. CDR1 is LNHDA and CDR2 is SQIVND in the germline V gene (reference sequence).